The 15 T cell receptor beta chains given below trace back to one sample, sequenced in a study of Tregs in tolerant kidney transplant recipients. Clones were sequenced by immunoSEQ multiplex PCR, and TCRdb holds only the in-frame ones, with some missing. The profile shows around 78,000 clones, 85% to 95% of them singletons. The sample here was Tregs from blood, taken before the transplant. The receptors derive from a human donor who received a combined kidney and bone marrow transplant.

The V call is TRBV29-1, the J call TRBJ2-2; TRBD1 matches 7 bases. The CDR3 loop spans 14 amino acids. Per germline, CDR1 SQVTM and CDR2 ANQGSEA. The ends lost 4 bases at V and 2 bases at J; junction bases unmatched: 4. Here the CDR3 reads CSVGQGKNTGELFF. In DNA form, the CDR3 reads TGCAGCGTTGGACAGGGAAAAAACACCGGGGAGCTGTTTTTT.

In its sample, this clone was seen once. V gene TRBV28 combines with J gene TRBJ2-5, with TRBD2 matching over 11 bases. This CDR3 contains 20 residues. Per the germline V gene, CDR1 is MDHEN and CDR2 is SYDVKM. V shed 0 bases, J shed 5 bases, and the junction held 17 bases outside the gene matches. CDR3 sequence: CASSLWSGIGTSGSRETQYF. In DNA form, the CDR3 reads TGTGCCAGCAGTTTATGGTCTGGGATAGGGACTAGCGGCAGTAGGGAGACCCAGTACTTC.

This rearrangement joins TRBV6-1 to TRBJ2-3; no firm D call. The CDR3 runs 17 residues. V shed 2 bases and J shed 0 bases, with 15 bases lying between them. The V gene's germline CDR1 is MNHNS and CDR2 SASEGT. In DNA, the CDR3 is TGTGCCAGCAGTGAATGGCTAGAGGTAGTTAGCACAGATACGCAGTATTTT. Encoded protein: CASSEWLEVVSTDTQYF.

V usage is TRBV18 and J usage is TRBJ2-1; 8 nucleotides line up with TRBD2. The CDR3 contains 15 residues. Germline lookup yields CDR1 KGHSH and CDR2 LQKENI. V lost 6 bases and J lost 8; bases outside the gene matches: 12. This chain's CDR3 is CASSLSGRARDEQFF. As DNA, the CDR3 is TGTGCCAGCTCCCTTTCCGGGAGGGCCCGAGATGAGCAGTTCTTC.

V is TRBV2 and J is TRBJ2-5, with 10 bases identical to TRBD2. Germline V gene sequence: CDR1 SNHLY, CDR2 FYNNEI. V was pared by 4 bases and J by 5 bases, with 7 bases of the junction left unmatched. This CDR3 is 15 amino acids long. CDR3 nucleotide sequence: TGTGCCAGCAGTGTTTTTACTAGCGGGAAGGAGACCCAGTACTTC. This sequence encodes CASSVFTSGKETQYF.

This chain joins TRBV4-1 and TRBJ2-1, with 14 bases matching TRBD2. J gave up 2 bases and V 4 bases, and 10 bases lay outside the gene matches. The CDR3 has 19 residues. Germline V gene sequence: CDR1 MGHRA, CDR2 YSYEKL. CDR3 amino acids: CASSLLGTSGRGTYNEQFF. CDR3 coding DNA: TGCGCCAGCAGCCTCCTTGGGACTAGCGGGAGAGGAACCTACAATGAGCAGTTCTTC.

The chain couples TRBV28 to TRBJ2-5; a possible D gene is TRBD2 (7 bases). V lost 0 bases, J lost 3 bases, and 11 bases lay in between. This CDR3 has 15 residues. In germline, CDR1 is MDHEN, CDR2 SYDVKM. The CDR3 sequence: CASSLWGRGKETQYF. The CDR3, as DNA: TGTGCCAGCAGTTTATGGGGGAGGGGGAAAGAGACCCAGTACTTC.

The chain recombines TRBV6-6 with TRBJ2-5; D perhaps matches TRBD2 (6 bases). Trimming pared 6 bases from V and 5 bases from J, leaving 22 bases between. Germline CDR1 is MNHNY and CDR2 is SVGAGI (reference sequence). The CDR3 sequence is 16 residues long. In DNA, the CDR3 is TGTGCCAGCAGCCGACCCATACACGGGAGCGCGGAGACCCAGTACTTC. Amino acid sequence: CASSRPIHGSAETQYF.

The chain joins TRBV7-3 to TRBJ2-1, with no clear D. V was cut by 5 bases and J by 0 bases, with 11 bases left in between. The CDR3 spans 15 residues. CDR1 is SGHTA and CDR2 is FQGTGA in the germline V gene. This CDR3 reads CASSPDWNSYNEQFF. Here the CDR3 DNA reads TGTGCCAGCAGCCCTGACTGGAACTCCTACAATGAGCAGTTCTTC.

This clone was counted a single time. J is TRBJ2-7 and V is TRBV11-2; D is perhaps TRBD2 (6 bases). V lost 1 base and J 2 bases, leaving 9 bases between the germline ends. From germline, CDR1 is SGHAT and CDR2 FQNNGV. The CDR3 contains 14 residues. CDR3 residues: CASSLGGTAYEQYF. The CDR3 DNA reads as TGTGCCAGCAGCTTAGGCGGGACGGCCTACGAGCAGTACTTC.

This chain connects TRBV2 to TRBJ2-2; D uncertain. The V end was cut by 6 bases, the J end by 4 bases, with 12 bases between. Germline lookup yields CDR1 SNHLY and CDR2 FYNNEI. The CDR3 totals 14 residues. In nucleotides, the CDR3 is TGTGCCAGCAGACACTCAACTTCCACCGGGGAGCTGTTTTTT. As protein: CASRHSTSTGELFF.

The chain is built from TRBV7-2 and TRBJ2-3; 9 nucleotides line up with TRBD1. Germline CDR1 reads SGHTA; CDR2 reads FQGNSA. The CDR3 is made up of 16 amino acids. V lost 5 bases and J lost 8; bases outside the gene matches: 14. This CDR3 reads CASSPPSGTGSITQYF. The CDR3 DNA sequence: TGTGCCAGCAGCCCCCCGTCGGGGACAGGGTCTATTACGCAGTATTTT.

V usage is TRBV5-8 and J usage is TRBJ2-3, with unresolved D. The germline gives CDR1 SGHTS, CDR2 YDEGEE. V lost 0 bases and J 2 bases, leaving 13 bases between the germline ends. The CDR3 is made up of 16 amino acids. Here the CDR3 reads CASSLEGQALTDTQYF. The CDR3 DNA reads as TGTGCCAGCAGCTTGGAAGGGCAGGCTCTCACAGATACGCAGTATTTT.

The chain employs TRBV15 and TRBJ1-5, with 8 bases matching TRBD1. The CDR3 covers 16 residues. Germline loops: CDR1 LNHNV, CDR2 YYDKDF (reference sequence). With V trimmed by 5 bases and J by 3 bases, 9 bases remained unmatched. The CDR3, as DNA: TGTGCCACCAGCCCCCCGGGACAGGCGAACAATCAGCCCCAGCATTTT. The encoded protein is CATSPPGQANNQPQHF.

The chain links TRBV27 to TRBJ1-1; a possible D gene is TRBD1 (6 bases). Germline CDR1 and CDR2: MNHEY and SMNVEV (reference sequence). The CDR3 is made up of 14 amino acids. V lost 6 bases and J lost 3, with 14 bases in between. The CDR3 sequence: CASSPRTGYTEAFF. CDR3 in DNA: TGTGCCAGCAGCCCTCGTACAGGGTACACTGAAGCTTTCTTT.